This TCR beta chain was identified in a study of T cell repertoires in cytomegalovirus infection (dated by TCRdb to the late 2010s). Regarding the complete study: Peptide stimulations targeted recently identified HLA-C-restricted CMV epitopes, whose presentation resists viral immunomodulation, together with well-studied HLA-B-restricted epitopes. Because public TCR beta signatures pointed to carriage of CMV infection together with the matching HLA type, the HLA type of each donor mattered for the analysis. Points the paper makes about the study in general: In the ex vivo response, HLA-C-restricted CMV-specific TCR beta clonotypes were dominant, and in two of eight donors the single most frequent clonotype came from this HLA-C-restricted group. In both this cohort and an independent cohort of some 370 donors, the cumulative frequency of public TCR beta family members distinguished carriers of CMV infection plus the relevant HLA type.

With regard to this clonotype: Its antigen has not been determined. No much larger clone exists at a distance of one base, and base qualities are not known.

This sample was sequenced with an Illumina HiSeq 1500. The public sequencing data were trimmed at Q25 with fastp and processed into clonotypes with MiXCR by TCRdb, which kept only in-frame beta chains. When rows share a CDR3 protein, they turn into one entry using the most common DNA and genes. Within this sample are around 95,000 distinct CDR3 sequences, with about 29% of them counted one time only. The top ten clones comprise more than 70% of the sample. CDR1 and CDR2, looked up from the germline V gene, are MNHEY and SVGAGI. Including cysteine and phenylalanine, the CDR3 has 17 amino acids. The sequence is cut down to CDR3 DNA, 51 bases in frame from base 1. The junction carries 14 bases between V and J, which are trimmed by 2 bases and 0 bases respectively. In the paper's terms, the treatment or condition label means: in vitro stimulation with specific CMV peptide epitopes to enrich CMV-specific T cells.

The chain is made from TRBV6-5 and TRBJ1-5, with no D gene named confidently. The sequences come from CD8+ T cells from cultured PBMCs, collected from culture after CMV antigen stimulation. The sequence derives from a human donor in good health (CMV status not recorded). Some clones in this sample may be carry-over from other donors' samples. The CDR3 has the sequence CASSYEAPTLSNQPQHF. The DNA sequence follows: TGTGCCAGCAGTTACGAGGCCCCAACCCTTAGCAATCAGCCCCAGCATTTT.